These 24 T cell receptor beta chains share one sample of origin, sequenced in a study of beta chain features in type 1 diabetes. The authors reverse transcribed all of the isolated RNA, so sequencing captured expressed TCRB transcripts. The protocol was immunoSEQ multiplex PCR, while the TCRdb copy is restricted to in-frame clones and leaves out a portion. The profile shows 400,000 to 550,000 clones, about an eighth of them singletons. Specimen: naive CD4+ T cells from blood. These receptors were obtained from a woman aged 18-29 years in good health.

The CDR3 reads CAWSVLGPGQGSYEQYF. Written as DNA, the CDR3 is TGTGCCTGGAGTGTACTTGGCCCGGGACAGGGCTCCTACGAGCAGTACTTC. V and J are TRBV30 and TRBJ2-7, with 9 positions matching TRBD1. This CDR3 spans 17 amino acids. The V and J ends lost 0 bases and 0 bases, in that order; junction bases with no gene match: 9. Germline CDR1 is GTSNPN and CDR2 is SVGIG (reference sequence). Looking up the rest from reference TRBV30 and TRBJ2-7 gives the full variable domain: SQTIHQWPATLVQPVGSPLSLECTVEGTSNPNLYWYRQAAGRGLQLLFYSVGIGQISSEVPQNLSASRPQDRQFILSSKKLLLSDSGFYLCAWSVLGPGQGSYEQYFGPGTRLTVT.

The chain combines TRBV28 with TRBJ2-5; D is ambiguous. Trimming removed 8 bases from V and 2 bases from J, with 15 bases in between. CDR3 length: 14 residues. In germline, CDR1 is MDHEN, CDR2 SYDVKM. The CDR3 nucleotides are TGTGCCAGCCGTCTTATGGCCCCGCAAGAGACCCAGTACTTC. Residues: CASRLMAPQETQYF.

This clone was counted only a few times. J is TRBJ1-5 and V is TRBV4-1; the D is unclear. Trimming removed 0 bases from V and 4 bases from J, with 13 bases in between. CDR3 length: 16 amino acids. CDR1 MGHRA and CDR2 YSYEKL come from the germline V gene. Written as DNA, the CDR3 is TGCGCCAGCAGCCAAGACGAGGGTCACGGGAATCAGCCCCAGCATTTT. Protein: CASSQDEGHGNQPQHF.

There are a few counts of this clone. DNA for the CDR3: TGCAGCGCCACGACGACGGGAGCTTTCTTT. Its translation is CSATTTGAFF. This rearrangement joins TRBV29-1 to TRBJ1-1; the D is unclear. Germline V CDR1 and CDR2: SQVTM, ANQGSEA. V shed 7 bases and J shed 10 bases, with 13 bases lying between them. There are 10 residues in the CDR3.

In this sample, this clone turned up a few times. The rearrangement links TRBV4-1 to TRBJ1-1; D is perhaps TRBD1 (5 bases). V was pared by 3 bases and J by 7 bases, with 18 bases between. The CDR3 extends over 15 amino acids. CDR1 and CDR2 (germline): MGHRA, YSYEKL. The DNA for the CDR3 is TGCGCCAGCAGCCAGATAGGTCAGGGACGTCTTGAAGCTTTCTTT. This sequence encodes CASSQIGQGRLEAFF.

This clone showed up many times. CDR3 coding DNA: TGTGCCACCAGCAGAGTGCTAGGCAATGAGCAGTTCTTC. Encoded protein: CATSRVLGNEQFF. This rearrangement joins TRBV15 to TRBJ2-1; D gene unclear. Trimming took off 1 base at V and 6 bases at J, with 7 bases between the two ends. The CDR3 consists of 13 residues. Per germline, CDR1 LNHNV and CDR2 YYDKDF (reference sequence).

This chain connects TRBV14 to TRBJ2-7; a possible D gene is TRBD1 (5 bases). This CDR3 contains 16 residues. V was cut by 0 bases and J by 3 bases, with 15 bases left in between. Per germline, CDR1 SGHDN and CDR2 FVKESK. CDR3 DNA: TGTGCCAGCAGCCAAGATGGGGCTACAAGCTTCTACGAGCAGTACTTC. This translates into CASSQDGATSFYEQYF. The full variable domain, completed using reference TRBV14 and TRBJ2-7, is EAGVTQFPSHSVIEKGQTVTLRCDPISGHDNLYWYRRVMGKEIKFLLHFVKESKQDESGMPNNRFLAERTGGTYSTLKVQPAELEDSGVYFCASSQDGATSFYEQYFGPGTRLTVT.

In this sample, this clone turned up a few times. The chain links TRBV4-3 to TRBJ1-4, with D unclear. This CDR3 region has 15 residues. Trimming stripped 2 bases from V and 0 bases from J, with 7 bases between. The V gene's germline CDR1 is LGHNA and CDR2 YSLEER. CDR3 in DNA: TGCGCCAGCAGCCAAAGGACCGCAACTAATGAAAAACTGTTTTTT. Its translation: CASSQRTATNEKLFF.

The V and J genes are TRBV5-8 and TRBJ2-5, with D unresolved. The CDR3 is 13 amino acids. V was clipped by 0 bases and J by 1 base, with 4 bases between them. Germline assignment: CDR1 SGHTS and CDR2 YDEGEE. The CDR3 DNA reads as TGTGCCAGCAGCTTGGGGTCCCAAGAGACCCAGTACTTC. Amino acids: CASSLGSQETQYF. Based on the CDR3 plus reference TRBV5-8 and TRBJ2-5, the full variable domain is EAGVTQSPTHLIKTRGQQATLRCSPISGHTSVYWYQQALGLGLQFLLWYDEGEERNRGNFPPRFSGRQFPNYSSELNVNALELEDSALYLCASSLGSQETQYFGPGTRLLVL.

The chain links TRBV5-4 to TRBJ2-5; a possible D gene is TRBD1 (6 bases). Germline CDR1 SGHNT, CDR2 YYREEE (reference sequence). The ends were cut back, 4 bases at V and 5 bases at J, with 12 bases in the middle. CDR3 length: 13 amino acids. The CDR3 loop reads CASSPQGSETQYF. CDR3 DNA sequence: TGTGCCAGCAGCCCTCAGGGGTCGGAGACCCAGTACTTC.

This clone was picked up a small number of times. This sequence joins TRBV7-2 and TRBJ2-7, with 7 bases lining up with TRBD2. V lost 5 bases to trimming and J lost 5 bases; unmatched junction nucleotides: 12. From germline, CDR1 is SGHTA and CDR2 FQGNSA. The CDR3 has 15 amino acids. The CDR3 loop is CASSLPQAGRDEQYF. The CDR3 nucleotides are TGTGCCAGCAGCCTACCTCAAGCGGGACGGGACGAGCAGTACTTC.

The gene calls are TRBV5-1 and TRBJ2-7, with 8 bases matching TRBD2. This CDR3 is built from 16 residues. Germline lookup yields CDR1 SGHRS and CDR2 YFSETQ. The ends lost 0 bases at V and 1 base at J; junction bases unmatched: 6. The CDR3 here is CASSLEASGLSYEQYF. CDR3 DNA sequence: TGCGCCAGCAGCTTGGAGGCTAGCGGGCTGTCCTACGAGCAGTACTTC.

This clone was found a few times. This rearrangement joins TRBV9 to TRBJ2-3, with 8 bases aligning to TRBD2. Trimming took 6 bases from V and 6 from J; bases not matched to a gene: 15. Germline V gene sequence: CDR1 SGDLS, CDR2 YYNGEE. The CDR3 is 16 amino acids. Written as DNA, the CDR3 is TGTGCCAGCACGGCCATCAGCGGGAGCTCGACGGATACGCAGTATTTT. This translates into CASTAISGSSTDTQYF.

This clone came up a few times. The chain couples TRBV6-5 to TRBJ2-5; D might be TRBD1 (6 bases). V was pared by 5 bases and J by 2 bases, with 15 bases between. Germline V gene sequence: CDR1 MNHEY, CDR2 SVGAGI. The length of the CDR3 is 15 residues. The CDR3 region has the DNA TGTGCCAGCAGTCCGCCGGGACACCAACAAGAGACCCAGTACTTC. Protein: CASSPPGHQQETQYF.

The J gene is TRBJ1-2, the V gene TRBV14, with 8 nucleotides matching TRBD1. Germline CDR1 SGHDN, CDR2 FVKESK. V was clipped by 3 bases and J by 6 bases; unmatched bases: 3. This CDR3 spans 13 amino acids. The CDR3 sequence: CASSHLTGDGYTF. The CDR3 nucleotides are TGTGCCAGCAGCCATTTGACAGGGGATGGCTACACCTTC.

The chain recombines TRBV7-9 with TRBJ2-7, with TRBD1 matching 10 bases. Trimming took 4 bases from V and 6 from J; bases not matched to a gene: 6. CDR1 SEHNR and CDR2 FQNEAQ come from the germline V gene (reference sequence). The CDR3 loop spans 14 amino acids. CDR3 coding DNA: TGTGCCAGCAGCTCGACAGGGGGCGGAGGCGAGCAGTACGTC. As protein: CASSSTGGGGEQYV.

This clone occurred a few times. This chain connects TRBV7-9 to TRBJ2-1; D is undetermined. CDR1 is SEHNR and CDR2 is FQNEAQ in the germline V gene (reference sequence). CDR3 size: 13 residues. V lost 5 bases, J lost 8 bases, and 13 bases lay in between. The CDR3 sequence: CASSPSVGHEQFF. The CDR3 bases are TGTGCCAGCAGCCCAAGCGTCGGGCATGAGCAGTTCTTC. Variable domain in full (rest from reference TRBV7-9 and TRBJ2-1): DTGVSQNPRHKITKRGQNVTFRCDPISEHNRLYWYRQTLGQGPEFLTYFQNEAQLEKSRLLSDRFSAERPKGSFSTLEIQRTEQGDSAMYLCASSPSVGHEQFFGPGTRLTVL.

This clone was found a few times. J is TRBJ1-2 and V is TRBV7-2; D gene unclear. CDR1 and CDR2 from the germline V gene are SGHTA and FQGNSA. The CDR3 is 15 residues long. Trimming stripped 1 base from V and 6 bases from J, with 15 bases between. The CDR3 nucleotides are TGTGCCAGCAGCTTAGGTTCCACCCAAGTGGATGGCTACACCTTC. It is translated as CASSLGSTQVDGYTF. The complete variable domain, with remaining parts taken from reference TRBV7-2 and TRBJ1-2, reads GAGVSQSPSNKVTEKGKDVELRCDPISGHTALYWYRQSLGQGLEFLIYFQGNSAPDKSGLPSDRFSAERTGGSVSTLTIQRTQQEDSAVYLCASSLGSTQVDGYTFGSGTRLTVV.

J is TRBJ2-5 and V is TRBV5-1; D gene unclear. V gave up 6 bases and J gave up 1 base, with 16 bases separating them. Germline V CDR1 and CDR2: SGHRS, YFSETQ. The CDR3 has 15 amino acids. The CDR3 sequence is CASKGGSGTQETQYF. CDR3 coding DNA: TGCGCCAGCAAAGGTGGATCGGGCACCCAAGAGACCCAGTACTTC.

This clone occurred a few times. The CDR3 DNA sequence: TGTGCCAGGAGGGGCCGGACGCAGGGCTTTCGGTACGTC. Protein sequence: CARRGRTQGFRYV. This sequence joins TRBV7-9 and TRBJ2-7, with D perhaps TRBD1 or TRBD2 (5 bases each). This CDR3 comprises 13 residues. V lost 9 bases, J lost 12 bases, and 24 bases lay in between. Per the germline V gene, CDR1 is SEHNR and CDR2 is FQNEAQ (reference sequence).

This clone showed up just a few times. The chain has TRBV7-2 and TRBJ2-5, with 12 bases aligning to TRBD2. Germline V gene sequence: CDR1 SGHTA, CDR2 FQGNSA. The CDR3 has 16 amino acids. J gave up 5 bases and V 5 bases, and 9 bases lay outside the gene matches. The CDR3 bases are TGTGCCAGCAGCCCTCGACTAGCGGGAGAGTGGGAGACCCAGTACTTC. Translation: CASSPRLAGEWETQYF.

This clone appeared a few times. The chain joins TRBV7-2 to TRBJ2-3; 8 nucleotides line up with TRBD2. The J segment lost 4 bases and the V segment lost 3 bases, leaving 9 bases of the junction unmatched. Germline loops: CDR1 SGHTA, CDR2 FQGNSA. This CDR3 spans 16 amino acids. CDR3 nucleotide sequence: TGTGCCAGCAGCTTTGAACCGGGACTAGTTGCAGATACGCAGTATTTT. Amino acid sequence: CASSFEPGLVADTQYF.

This clone was counted a few times. The chain employs TRBV7-9 and TRBJ2-5; D uncertain. The CDR3 contains 14 residues. Trimming left V 1 base short and J 3 bases short, with 9 bases between. Germline V lookup: CDR1 SEHNR, CDR2 FQNEAQ (reference sequence). The CDR3 DNA reads TGTGCCAGCAGCTTAGAAGAGAAAAAAGAGACCCAGTACTTC. Translated, it gives CASSLEEKKETQYF.

J is TRBJ2-5 and V is TRBV4-3; D ambiguous. The length of the CDR3 is 15 residues. Trimming cost V 2 bases and J 1 base, with 11 bases left between them. CDR1 is LGHNA, CDR2 YSLEER, per germline. The CDR3 here is CASSQTKAPQETQYF. The DNA for the CDR3 is TGCGCCAGCAGCCAAACAAAGGCTCCCCAAGAGACCCAGTACTTC.